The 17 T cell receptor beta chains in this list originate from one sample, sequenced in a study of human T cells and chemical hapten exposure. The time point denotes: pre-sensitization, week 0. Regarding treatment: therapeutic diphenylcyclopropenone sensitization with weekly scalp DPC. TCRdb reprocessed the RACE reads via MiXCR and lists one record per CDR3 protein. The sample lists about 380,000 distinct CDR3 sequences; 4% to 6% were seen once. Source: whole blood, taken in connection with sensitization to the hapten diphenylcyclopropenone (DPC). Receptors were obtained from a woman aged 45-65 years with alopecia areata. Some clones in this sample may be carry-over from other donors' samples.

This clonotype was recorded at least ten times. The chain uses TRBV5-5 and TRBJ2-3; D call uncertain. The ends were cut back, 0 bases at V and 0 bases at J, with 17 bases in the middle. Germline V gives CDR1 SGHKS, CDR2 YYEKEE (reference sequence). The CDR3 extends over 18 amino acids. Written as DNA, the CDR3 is TGTGCCAGCAGCTTGGTTCCACACGGCGTAGCTAGCACAGATACGCAGTATTTT. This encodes CASSLVPHGVASTDTQYF.

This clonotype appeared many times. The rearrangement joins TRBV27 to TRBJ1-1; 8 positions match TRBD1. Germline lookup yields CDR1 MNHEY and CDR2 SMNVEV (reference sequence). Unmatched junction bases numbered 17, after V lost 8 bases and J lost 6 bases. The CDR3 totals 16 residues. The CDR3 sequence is CASSSGTGPPRAEAFF. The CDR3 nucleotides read TGTGCCAGCTCCTCCGGGACAGGACCCCCCCGAGCTGAAGCTTTCTTT.

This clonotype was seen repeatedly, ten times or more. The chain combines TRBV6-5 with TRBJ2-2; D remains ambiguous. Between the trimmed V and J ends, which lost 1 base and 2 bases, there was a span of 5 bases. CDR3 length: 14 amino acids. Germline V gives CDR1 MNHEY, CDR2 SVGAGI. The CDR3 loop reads CASSYFGNTGELFF. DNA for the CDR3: TGTGCCAGCAGTTACTTCGGCAACACCGGGGAGCTGTTTTTT.

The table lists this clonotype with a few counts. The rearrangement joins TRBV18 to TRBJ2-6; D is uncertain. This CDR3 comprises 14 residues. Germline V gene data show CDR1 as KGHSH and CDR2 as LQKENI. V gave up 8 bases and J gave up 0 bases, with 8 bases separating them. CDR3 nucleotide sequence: TGTGCCAGCGTGGGGAACTCTGGGGCCAACGTCCTGACTTTC. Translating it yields CASVGNSGANVLTF. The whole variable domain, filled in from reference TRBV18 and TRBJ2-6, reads NAGVMQNPRHLVRRRGQEARLRCSPMKGHSHVYWYRQLPEEGLKFMVYLQKENIIDESGMPKERFSAEFPKEGPSILRIQQVVRGDSAAYFCASVGNSGANVLTFGAGSRLTVL.

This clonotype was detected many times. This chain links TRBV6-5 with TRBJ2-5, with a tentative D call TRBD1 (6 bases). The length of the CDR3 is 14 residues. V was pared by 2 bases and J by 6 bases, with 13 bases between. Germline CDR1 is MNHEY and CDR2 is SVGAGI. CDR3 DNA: TGTGCCAGCAGTTACGTGGGGGCAGCTAAGACCCAGTACTTC. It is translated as CASSYVGAAKTQYF.

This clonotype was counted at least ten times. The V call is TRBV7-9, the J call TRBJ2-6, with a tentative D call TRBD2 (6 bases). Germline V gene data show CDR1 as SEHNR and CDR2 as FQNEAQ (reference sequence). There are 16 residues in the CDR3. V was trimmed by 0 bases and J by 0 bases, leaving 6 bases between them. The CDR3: CASSLARGSGANVLTF. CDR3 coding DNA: TGTGCCAGCAGCTTAGCGCGGGGCTCTGGGGCCAACGTCCTGACTTTC.

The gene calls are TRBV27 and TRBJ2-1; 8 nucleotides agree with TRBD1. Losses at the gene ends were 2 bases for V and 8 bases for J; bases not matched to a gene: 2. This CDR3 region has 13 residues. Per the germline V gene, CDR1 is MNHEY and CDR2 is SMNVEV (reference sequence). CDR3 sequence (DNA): TGTGCCAGCAGTTTAAGGACAGGGTATGAGCAGTTCTTC. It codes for CASSLRTGYEQFF.

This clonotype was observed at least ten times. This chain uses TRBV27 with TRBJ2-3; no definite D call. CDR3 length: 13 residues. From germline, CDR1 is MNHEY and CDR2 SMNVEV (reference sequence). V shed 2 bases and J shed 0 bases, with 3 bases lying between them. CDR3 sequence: CASSLKSTDTQYF. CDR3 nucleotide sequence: TGTGCCAGCAGTTTAAAGAGCACAGATACGCAGTATTTT.

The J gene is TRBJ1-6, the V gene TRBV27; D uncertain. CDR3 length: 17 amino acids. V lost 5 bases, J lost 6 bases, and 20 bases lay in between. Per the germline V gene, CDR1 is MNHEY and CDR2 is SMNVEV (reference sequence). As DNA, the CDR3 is TGTGCCAGCAGTGACCCCCCTCTGCGGTATAGTAATTCACCCCTCCACTTT. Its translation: CASSDPPLRYSNSPLHF.

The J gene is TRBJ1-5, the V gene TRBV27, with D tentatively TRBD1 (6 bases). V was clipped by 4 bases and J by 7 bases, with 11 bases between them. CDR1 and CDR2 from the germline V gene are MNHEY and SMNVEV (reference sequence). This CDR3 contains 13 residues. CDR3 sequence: CASSWGQGQPQHF. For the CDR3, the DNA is TGTGCCAGCAGTTGGGGGCAGGGCCAGCCCCAGCATTTT.

The DNA of the CDR3 is TGCAGTGCTACCCGGGGGGGACGTTCCCGCACAGATACGCAGTATTTT. Translated, it gives CSATRGGRSRTDTQYF. The V gene is TRBV20-1, the J gene TRBJ2-3, with TRBD2 identical over 8 bases. There are 16 residues in the CDR3. The J segment lost 1 base and the V segment lost 4 bases, leaving 10 bases of the junction unmatched. CDR1 is DFQATT, CDR2 SNEGSKA, per germline (reference sequence).

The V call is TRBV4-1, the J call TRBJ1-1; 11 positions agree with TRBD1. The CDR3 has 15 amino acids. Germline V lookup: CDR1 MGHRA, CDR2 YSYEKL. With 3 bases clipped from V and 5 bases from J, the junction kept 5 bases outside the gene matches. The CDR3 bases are TGCGCCAGCAGCCATGAGGGACAGGGGGGGACTGAAGCTTTCTTT. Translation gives CASSHEGQGGTEAFF.

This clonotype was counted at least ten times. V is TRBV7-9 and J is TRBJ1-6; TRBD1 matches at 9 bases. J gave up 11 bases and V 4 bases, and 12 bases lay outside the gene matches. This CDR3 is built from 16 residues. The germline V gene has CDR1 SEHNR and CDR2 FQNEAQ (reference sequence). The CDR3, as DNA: TGTGCCAGCAGCTCGTATCGGGGACAGGGACCACCACCCCTCCACTTT. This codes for CASSSYRGQGPPPLHF. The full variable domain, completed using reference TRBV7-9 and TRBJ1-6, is DTGVSQNPRHKITKRGQNVTFRCDPISEHNRLYWYRQTLGQGPEFLTYFQNEAQLEKSRLLSDRFSAERPKGSFSTLEIQRTEQGDSAMYLCASSSYRGQGPPPLHFGNGTRLTVT.

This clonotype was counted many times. The CDR3 coding sequence is TGCAGTGCTAGAGATACTGCGGACACAAGCTCCTACGAGCAGTACTTC. Protein: CSARDTADTSSYEQYF. The rearrangement uses TRBV20-1 and TRBJ2-7, with D maybe TRBD1 (5 bases). Trimming cost V 0 bases and J 0 bases, with 15 bases left between them. Germline V gives CDR1 DFQATT, CDR2 SNEGSKA (reference sequence). The CDR3 has 16 amino acids.

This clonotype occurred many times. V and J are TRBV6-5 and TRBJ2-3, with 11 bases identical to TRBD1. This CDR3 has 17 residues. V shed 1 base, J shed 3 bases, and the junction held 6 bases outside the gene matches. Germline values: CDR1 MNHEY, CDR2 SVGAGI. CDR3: CASSYFLGTGGTDTQYF. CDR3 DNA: TGTGCCAGCAGTTACTTCCTTGGGACAGGGGGGACAGATACGCAGTATTTT.

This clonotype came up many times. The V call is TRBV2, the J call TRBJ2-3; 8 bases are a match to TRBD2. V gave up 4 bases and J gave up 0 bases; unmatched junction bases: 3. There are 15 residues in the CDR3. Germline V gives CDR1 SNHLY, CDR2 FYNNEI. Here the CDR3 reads CASSALAASTDTQYF. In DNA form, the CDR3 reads TGTGCCAGCAGTGCACTAGCGGCTAGCACAGATACGCAGTATTTT.

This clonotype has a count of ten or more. The DNA of the CDR3 is TGTGCCAGCACCTCTTACAACAGCAATCAGCCCCAGCATTTT. Translating it yields CASTSYNSNQPQHF. This chain joins TRBV7-9 and TRBJ1-5; D gene unclear. Germline assignment: CDR1 SEHNR and CDR2 FQNEAQ (reference sequence). This CDR3 spans 14 amino acids. V dropped 7 bases and J dropped 1 base, with 11 bases sitting between them.